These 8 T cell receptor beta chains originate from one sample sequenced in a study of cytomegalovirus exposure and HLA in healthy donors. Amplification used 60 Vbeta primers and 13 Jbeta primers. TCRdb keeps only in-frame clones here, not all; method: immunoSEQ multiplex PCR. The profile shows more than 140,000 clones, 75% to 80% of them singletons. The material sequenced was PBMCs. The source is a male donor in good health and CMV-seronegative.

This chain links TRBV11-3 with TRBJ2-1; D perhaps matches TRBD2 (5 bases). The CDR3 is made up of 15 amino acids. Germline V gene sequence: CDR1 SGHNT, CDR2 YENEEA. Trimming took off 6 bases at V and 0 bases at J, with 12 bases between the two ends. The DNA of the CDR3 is TGTGCCAGCAGACCCACGGGATTCTCCTACAATGAGCAGTTCTTC. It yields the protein CASRPTGFSYNEQFF.

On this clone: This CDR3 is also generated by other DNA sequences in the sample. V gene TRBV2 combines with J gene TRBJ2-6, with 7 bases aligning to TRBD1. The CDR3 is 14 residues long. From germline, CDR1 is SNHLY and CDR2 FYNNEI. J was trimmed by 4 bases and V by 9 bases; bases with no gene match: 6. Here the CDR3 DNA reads TGTGCCAGACCGACAGGGTCCGGGGCCAACGTCCTGACTTTC. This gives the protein CARPTGSGANVLTF.

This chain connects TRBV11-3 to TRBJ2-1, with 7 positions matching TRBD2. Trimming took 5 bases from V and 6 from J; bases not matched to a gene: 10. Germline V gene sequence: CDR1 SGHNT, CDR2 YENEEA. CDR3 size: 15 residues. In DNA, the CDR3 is TGTGCCAGCAGCCGAAATAGCGGGCGAAGCAATGAGCAGTTCTTC. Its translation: CASSRNSGRSNEQFF.

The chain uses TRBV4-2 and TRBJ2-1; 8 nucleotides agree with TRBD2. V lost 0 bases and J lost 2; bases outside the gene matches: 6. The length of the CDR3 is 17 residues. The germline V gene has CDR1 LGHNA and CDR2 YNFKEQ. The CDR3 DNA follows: TGTGCCAGCAGCCAAGAGCACTTAGCGGGGCCCTACAATGAGCAGTTCTTC. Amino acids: CASSQEHLAGPYNEQFF.

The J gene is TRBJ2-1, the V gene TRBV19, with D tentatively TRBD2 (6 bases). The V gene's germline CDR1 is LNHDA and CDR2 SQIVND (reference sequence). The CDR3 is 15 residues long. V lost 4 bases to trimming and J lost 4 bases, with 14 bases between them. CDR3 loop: CASSKGLAQYNEQFF. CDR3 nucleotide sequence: TGTGCCAGTAGTAAAGGCCTAGCGCAATACAATGAGCAGTTCTTC.

In nucleotides, the CDR3 is TGTGCCAGAAGCTTGTACAGAGCGGCCCTGAGCCTCGTGTTGAACACTGAAGCTTTCTTT. It specifies CARSLYRAALSLVLNTEAFF. The chain combines TRBV5-3 with TRBJ1-1, with D hard to call. TRBV5-3 is treated as an ORF (open reading frame) with a function not yet certain. CDR3 size: 20 residues. V gave up 1 base and J gave up 0 bases, with 25 bases separating them.

The CDR3, as DNA: TGCGCCAGCAGCCAAGATAACGGGTTTGAGCCCCAGCATTTT. Its protein product is CASSQDNGFEPQHF. J is TRBJ1-5 and V is TRBV4-1; D gene unclear. From germline, CDR1 is MGHRA and CDR2 YSYEKL. The CDR3 has 14 residues. Trimming pared 0 bases from V and 8 bases from J, leaving 11 bases between.

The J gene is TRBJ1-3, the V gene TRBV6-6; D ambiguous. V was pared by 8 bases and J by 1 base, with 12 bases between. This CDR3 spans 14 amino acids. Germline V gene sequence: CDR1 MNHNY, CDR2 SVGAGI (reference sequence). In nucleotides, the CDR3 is TGTGCCAGCGTGGAATCGGGATCTGGAAACACCATATATTTT. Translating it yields CASVESGSGNTIYF.